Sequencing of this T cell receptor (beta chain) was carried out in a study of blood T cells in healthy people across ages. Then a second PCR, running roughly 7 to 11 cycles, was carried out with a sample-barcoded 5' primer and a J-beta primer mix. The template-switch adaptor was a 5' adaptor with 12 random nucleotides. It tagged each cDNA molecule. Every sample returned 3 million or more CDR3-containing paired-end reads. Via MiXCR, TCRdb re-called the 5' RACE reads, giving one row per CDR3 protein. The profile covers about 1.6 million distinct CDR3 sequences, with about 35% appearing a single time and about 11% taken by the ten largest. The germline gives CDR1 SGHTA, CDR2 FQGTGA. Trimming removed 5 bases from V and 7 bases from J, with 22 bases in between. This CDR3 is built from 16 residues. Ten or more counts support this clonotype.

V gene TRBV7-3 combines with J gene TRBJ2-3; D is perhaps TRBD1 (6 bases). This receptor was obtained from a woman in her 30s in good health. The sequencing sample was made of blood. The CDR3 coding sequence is TGTGCCAGCAGCCCACAACCCGGGACATTGGGGAATACGCAGTATTTT. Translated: CASSPQPGTLGNTQYF.